The 31 T cell receptor beta chains in this list originate from one sample, sequenced in a study of shared clonotypes between healthy human individuals. Data came from immunoSEQ multiplex PCR; TCRdb stores just in-frame clones and leaves some out. The sample contains 1 million to 1.2 million clones, approximately 77% of which appear only once. The material sequenced was memory CD4+ T cells from PBMCs. Subset specified: CD45RA-negative fraction. Receptors were obtained from a man aged 18 to 30 in good health. Some clones in this sample may be carry-over from other donors' samples.

This sequence joins TRBV6-6 and TRBJ2-5, with D maybe TRBD1 (6 bases). The germline V and J ends were trimmed by 2 bases and 2 bases, with 12 bases remaining between them. This CDR3 spans 15 amino acids. Germline assignment: CDR1 MNHNY and CDR2 SVGAGI (reference sequence). The CDR3 sequence is CASSYVRTVQETQYF. CDR3 in DNA: TGTGCCAGCAGTTACGTTAGGACAGTTCAAGAGACCCAGTACTTC.

This rearrangement joins TRBV18 to TRBJ2-4; weak D call: TRBD1 (5 bases). The CDR3 sequence is 16 residues long. Trimming cost V 3 bases and J 0 bases, with 12 bases left between them. Germline V gene sequence: CDR1 KGHSH, CDR2 LQKENI. The CDR3 sequence: CASSPPSGLAKNIQYF. In DNA form, the CDR3 reads TGTGCCAGCTCACCCCCGTCAGGGCTAGCCAAAAACATTCAGTACTTC. The full variable domain, in which reference TRBV18 and TRBJ2-4 provide the parts outside the CDR3, is NAGVMQNPRHLVRRRGQEARLRCSPMKGHSHVYWYRQLPEEGLKFMVYLQKENIIDESGMPKERFSAEFPKEGPSILRIQQVVRGDSAAYFCASSPPSGLAKNIQYFGAGTRLSVL.

The chain uses TRBV19 and TRBJ2-3; 8 bases match TRBD2. The CDR3 loop spans 14 amino acids. Germline V gene lookup returns CDR1 LNHDA and CDR2 SQIVND (reference sequence). V lost 3 bases to trimming and J lost 7 bases; unmatched junction nucleotides: 6. This chain's CDR3 is CASSMTAGENTQYF. The DNA for the CDR3 is TGTGCCAGTAGTATGACAGCGGGAGAAAATACGCAGTATTTT.

With regard to this clone: Other nucleotide sequences from this sample produce the same CDR3. The rearrangement uses TRBV5-1 and TRBJ2-7; D unclear. CDR3 length equals 12 residues. Germline CDR1 is SGHRS and CDR2 is YFSETQ. Trimming pared 2 bases from V and 4 bases from J, leaving 7 bases between. The CDR3, as DNA: TGCGCCAGCAGCTTAACTCAGTACGAGCAGTACTTC. This gives the protein CASSLTQYEQYF.

This clone was seen a few times. A much larger clone sits a single nucleotide away, making a read error possible. The gene calls are TRBV28 and TRBJ1-1, with a tentative D call TRBD1 (5 bases). The V end lost 1 base, the J end lost 0 bases, and 6 bases lay between the germline ends. The CDR3 contains 14 residues. The germline V gene encodes CDR1 MDHEN and CDR2 SYDVKM. The CDR3 DNA follows: TGTGCCAGCAGTTTATACAGGATGAACACTGAAGCTTTCTTT. Its translation is CASSLYRMNTEAFF.

The V call is TRBV4-1, the J call TRBJ1-1; D is uncertain. Trimming shortened V by 1 base and J by 0 bases, and 6 bases separated the two germline ends. Germline CDR1 MGHRA, CDR2 YSYEKL. CDR3 size: 14 residues. The CDR3 loop reads CASSQGWVNTEAFF. The CDR3, as DNA: TGCGCCAGCAGCCAAGGTTGGGTGAACACTGAAGCTTTCTTT.

The chain uses TRBV15 and TRBJ2-4; 7 bases line up with TRBD2. Trimming removed 1 base from V and 8 bases from J; junction bases left unmatched: 8. The CDR3 contains 15 residues. Germline V gene sequence: CDR1 LNHNV, CDR2 YYDKDF (reference sequence). The CDR3 DNA is TGTGCCACCAGCAGAGTTGCGGGAGTGGGAGACATTCAGTACTTC. Translation: CATSRVAGVGDIQYF.

This sequence joins TRBV10-1 and TRBJ2-1; 8 bases are a match to TRBD2. Looked up from germline, CDR1 is WNHNN and CDR2 is SYGVQD (reference sequence). The CDR3 contains 14 residues. J lost 6 bases, V lost 5 bases, and 6 bases had no gene match. Here the CDR3 DNA reads TGCGCCAGCAGTTACACCGGGACTAGCAATGAGCAGTTCTTC. Amino acids: CASSYTGTSNEQFF.

This clone was recorded only once. Other nucleotide sequences in the sample specify the same CDR3. This chain links TRBV2 with TRBJ1-5; perhaps TRBD1 as D (6 bases). V was cut by 4 bases and J by 4 bases, with 11 bases left in between. Germline V lookup: CDR1 SNHLY, CDR2 FYNNEI. The CDR3 is 14 residues long. The CDR3 sequence is CASSGGGRNQPQHF. The CDR3 region has the DNA TGTGCCAGCAGTGGAGGGGGTCGGAATCAGCCCCAGCATTTT.

The V gene is TRBV30, the J gene TRBJ1-1, with a possible D match to TRBD1 (6 bases). V lost 3 bases to trimming and J lost 5 bases, with 16 bases between them. Germline V gene lookup returns CDR1 GTSNPN and CDR2 SVGIG (reference sequence). CDR3 length equals 14 residues. The CDR3: CAWREGVSRTEAFF. CDR3 bases: TGTGCCTGGAGGGAGGGGGTATCGAGAACTGAAGCTTTCTTT. Full variable domain (rest looked up from reference TRBV30 and TRBJ1-1): SQTIHQWPATLVQPVGSPLSLECTVEGTSNPNLYWYRQAAGRGLQLLFYSVGIGQISSEVPQNLSASRPQDRQFILSSKKLLLSDSGFYLCAWREGVSRTEAFFGQGTRLTVV.

The rearrangement links TRBV5-1 to TRBJ2-5, with D perhaps TRBD2 (6 bases). V lost 3 bases to trimming and J lost 2 bases, with 20 bases between them. The CDR3 length is 17 residues. Germline V CDR1 and CDR2: SGHRS, YFSETQ. As DNA, the CDR3 is TGCGCCAGCAGCTGGAGGGCCCGGGGGACGGGGCAAGAGACCCAGTACTTC. Its protein is CASSWRARGTGQETQYF.

This chain uses TRBV5-1 with TRBJ2-1, with D uncertain. The V end was cut by 1 base, the J end by 6 bases, with 14 bases between. The V gene's germline CDR1 is SGHRS and CDR2 YFSETQ. CDR3 length: 15 residues. CDR3: CASSLTAGFINEQFF. DNA for the CDR3: TGCGCCAGCAGCTTGACGGCCGGGTTCATCAATGAGCAGTTCTTC.

V and J are TRBV18 and TRBJ2-1; D perhaps matches TRBD2 (6 bases). V lost 3 bases to trimming and J lost 0 bases, with 18 bases between them. Per the germline V gene, CDR1 is KGHSH and CDR2 is LQKENI. This CDR3 contains 18 residues. The CDR3 DNA is TGTGCCAGCTCACCTTCGGTGGCGGGGCTCAGCTCCTACAATGAGCAGTTCTTC. Translating it yields CASSPSVAGLSSYNEQFF.

The genes are TRBV25-1 and TRBJ1-6; D unclear. This CDR3 region has 14 residues. Germline lookup yields CDR1 MGHDK and CDR2 SYGVNS. V was trimmed by 7 bases and J by 5 bases, leaving 12 bases between them. The CDR3 sequence: CASTDGKNNSPLHF. In nucleotides, the CDR3 is TGTGCCAGCACGGACGGAAAGAATAATTCACCCCTCCACTTT. Complete variable domain (other parts from reference TRBV25-1 and TRBJ1-6): EADIYQTPRYLVIGTGKKITLECSQTMGHDKMYWYQQDPGMELHLIHYSYGVNSTEKGDLSSESTVSRIRTEHFPLTLESARPSHTSQYLCASTDGKNNSPLHFGNGTRLTVT.

The chain couples TRBV5-4 to TRBJ2-7, with TRBD2 identical over 8 bases. CDR1 is SGHNT and CDR2 is YYREEE in the germline V gene (reference sequence). Trimming cost V 3 bases and J 7 bases; bases outside gene matches: 9. CDR3 size: 14 residues. CDR3 protein: CASSSSGLAGEQYF. In DNA, the CDR3 is TGTGCCAGCAGCTCGTCTGGACTAGCCGGGGAGCAGTACTTC. The entire variable domain, with the rest obtained from reference TRBV5-4 and TRBJ2-7, is as follows: ETGVTQSPTHLIKTRGQQVTLRCSSQSGHNTVSWYQQALGQGPQFIFQYYREEENGRGNFPPRFSGLQFPNYSSELNVNALELDDSALYLCASSSSGLAGEQYFGPGTRLTVT.

The chain uses TRBV28 and TRBJ2-3; 11 bases align to TRBD2. Trimming took 5 bases from V and 2 from J; bases not matched to a gene: 12. The CDR3 is made up of 18 amino acids. Germline assignment: CDR1 MDHEN and CDR2 SYDVKM. In DNA form, the CDR3 reads TGTGCCAGCAGTCGTCCTGGGCTAGCGGGAGGTGACACAGATACGCAGTATTTT. The encoded protein is CASSRPGLAGGDTDTQYF.

The chain couples TRBV27 to TRBJ2-7, with D perhaps matching TRBD2 (5 bases). V shed 6 bases and J shed 4 bases, with 19 bases lying between them. The CDR3 spans 15 residues. Germline-derived CDR1 and CDR2 are MNHEY and SMNVEV (reference sequence). The CDR3 DNA reads as TGTGCCAGCAGCCGCGGCCGCGGGTTGGTGTACGAGCAGTACTTC. Translation: CASSRGRGLVYEQYF.

V usage is TRBV29-1 and J usage is TRBJ2-3, with D perhaps TRBD1 or TRBD2 (7 bases each). CDR3 length: 15 residues. The germline V and J ends were trimmed by 7 bases and 1 base, with 18 bases remaining between them. Looked up from germline, CDR1 is SQVTM and CDR2 is ANQGSEA. This chain's CDR3 is CSASGGGKGTDTQYF. In nucleotides, the CDR3 is TGCAGCGCATCAGGGGGGGGAAAAGGCACAGATACGCAGTATTTT.

V gene TRBV7-9 combines with J gene TRBJ2-5, with 7 bases identical to TRBD2. CDR3 length: 16 residues. Germline assignment: CDR1 SEHNR and CDR2 FQNEAQ (reference sequence). Trimming cost V 1 base and J 2 bases; bases outside gene matches: 7. The DNA of the CDR3 is TGTGCCAGCAGCTTAGGCAGCCTACTAGCGCAAGAGACCCAGTACTTC. Amino acids: CASSLGSLLAQETQYF.

As regards this clone: Its ends do not fully match the called genes, so a read error is possible. The rearrangement links TRBV27 to TRBJ2-5, with a weak D call TRBD2 (5 bases). The J call may be incorrect, as the DNA end agrees better with TRBJ2-7. Germline assignment: CDR1 MNHEY and CDR2 SMNVEV (reference sequence). The CDR3 extends over 14 amino acids. CDR3 coding DNA: TGTGCCGGCAGTTTTATTGCGGGCTCCTACGAGCAGTACTTC. Its translation: CAGSFIAGSYEQYF.

V and J are TRBV6-1 and TRBJ2-5, with 7 bases that match TRBD1. This CDR3 is 14 amino acids long. Losses at the gene ends were 6 bases for V and 5 bases for J; bases not matched to a gene: 9. Germline CDR1 and CDR2: MNHNS and SASEGT. CDR3 DNA: TGTGCCAGCAGAACCAGAGGGGGCTGGGAGACCCAGTACTTC. The encoded protein is CASRTRGGWETQYF.

The rearrangement uses TRBV4-1 and TRBJ2-7; TRBD2 aligns across 7 bases. In germline, CDR1 is MGHRA, CDR2 YSYEKL. Trimming at V came to 0 bases and at J to 4 bases, leaving 15 bases not matched to a gene. The CDR3 covers 18 residues. In nucleotides, the CDR3 is TGCGCCAGCAGCCAAGACGGGTTGCCCACGGGAGGCGATTACGAGCAGTACTTC. Translating it yields CASSQDGLPTGGDYEQYF.

The J gene is TRBJ1-2, the V gene TRBV7-2; no reliable D call. The germline gives CDR1 SGHTA, CDR2 FQGNSA. Trimming removed 0 bases from V and 3 bases from J, with 8 bases in between. There are 14 residues in the CDR3. CDR3 sequence: CASSLAGFYYGYTF. CDR3 sequence (DNA): TGTGCCAGCAGCTTAGCAGGGTTCTACTATGGCTACACCTTC.

A single count supports this clone. The chain joins TRBV27 to TRBJ1-2, with a weak D call TRBD1 (6 bases). Germline V gives CDR1 MNHEY, CDR2 SMNVEV (reference sequence). The CDR3 totals 13 residues. With 2 bases removed from V and 8 bases from J, the gap between germline ends came to 12 bases. The CDR3 DNA reads TGTGCCAGCAGTTTAAGAGGGGGTCAGGGCTACACCTTC. Protein: CASSLRGGQGYTF.

This clone was recorded only once. V gene TRBV27 combines with J gene TRBJ1-2, with 7 bases identical to TRBD1. The germline CDR1 and CDR2 sequences are MNHEY and SMNVEV (reference sequence). This CDR3 is built from 13 residues. The J segment lost 7 bases and the V segment lost 2 bases, leaving 4 bases of the junction unmatched. In DNA form, the CDR3 reads TGTGCCAGCAGTTTAACAGGGGCAGGTGGCTACACCTTC. It specifies CASSLTGAGGYTF.

This rearrangement joins TRBV19 to TRBJ1-4; possible D gene TRBD1, 5 bases. Trimming removed 7 bases from V and 2 bases from J, with 14 bases in between. Germline loops: CDR1 LNHDA, CDR2 SQIVND (reference sequence). The CDR3 sequence is 15 residues long. Here the CDR3 DNA reads TGTGCCAGTACCAGAATGGGGCGGACTAATGAAAAACTGTTTTTT. This sequence encodes CASTRMGRTNEKLFF.

This sequence joins TRBV10-3 and TRBJ1-5; D ambiguous. V was clipped by 6 bases and J by 2 bases, with 5 bases between them. The CDR3 consists of 12 residues. The germline CDR1 and CDR2 sequences are ENHRY and SYGVKD. The CDR3 DNA reads TGTGCCATCAGGGATGGCAATCAGCCCCAGCATTTT. It translates to CAIRDGNQPQHF.

This rearrangement joins TRBV7-6 to TRBJ2-2; 10 nucleotides agree with TRBD2. The ends lost 5 bases at V and 0 bases at J; junction bases unmatched: 6. This CDR3 has 17 amino acids. From germline, CDR1 is SGHVS and CDR2 FNYEAQ. DNA for the CDR3: TGTGCCAGCAGCCCCCGGACTAGCGGTTCGAACACCGGGGAGCTGTTTTTT. This translates into CASSPRTSGSNTGELFF.

This clone was seen just once. The chain couples TRBV7-2 to TRBJ1-1, with TRBD1 as a possible D gene (6 bases). Germline loops: CDR1 SGHTA, CDR2 FQGNSA. V lost 2 bases and J 1 base, leaving 14 bases between the germline ends. The CDR3 length is 16 residues. This chain's CDR3 is CASSLRVVGQNTEAFF. CDR3 coding DNA: TGTGCCAGCAGCTTAAGGGTCGTGGGACAGAACACTGAAGCTTTCTTT.

This chain connects TRBV15 to TRBJ1-1; D not resolved. The CDR3 covers 14 residues. Trimming took 3 bases from V and 1 from J, leaving 9 bases between them. CDR1 is LNHNV, CDR2 YYDKDF, per germline (reference sequence). DNA for the CDR3: TGTGCCACCAGCAGCCCGCCGGAGAACACTGAAGCTTTCTTT. Encoded protein: CATSSPPENTEAFF.

This clone was seen ten or more times. The rearrangement uses TRBV5-1 and TRBJ1-4; the D is unclear. This CDR3 comprises 14 residues. Trimming stripped 4 bases from V and 8 bases from J, with 15 bases between. Per germline, CDR1 SGHRS and CDR2 YFSETQ. The CDR3 DNA reads TGCGCCAGCAGCGTGGGTCCGAGGTCGGAAAAACTGTTTTTT. The encoded protein is CASSVGPRSEKLFF. Combining the CDR3 with reference TRBV5-1 and TRBJ1-4 gives the whole variable domain KAGVTQTPRYLIKTRGQQVTLSCSPISGHRSVSWYQQTPGQGLQFLFEYFSETQRNKGNFPGRFSGRQFSNSRSEMNVSTLELGDSALYLCASSVGPRSEKLFFGSGTQLSVL.